Listed here are 9 T cell receptor beta chains from one sample, sequenced in a study of T cell responses to AZD1222 COVID-19 vaccine. The assay was immunoSEQ multiplex PCR, and TCRdb's table has in-frame clones only and misses some. The table records around 130,000 clones, 80% to 95% of them present only once. The material was peripheral blood, obtained on day 0 of AZD1222 vaccination. The receptor set was obtained from an adult in good health.

The chain uses TRBV6-5 and TRBJ2-7, with 7 bases identical to TRBD1. The ends lost 8 bases at V and 4 bases at J; junction bases unmatched: 5. This CDR3 has 12 residues. The germline gives CDR1 MNHEY, CDR2 SVGAGI. The CDR3 region has the DNA TGTGCCAGCTCCGGGACAGCATACGAGCAGTACTTC. Translating it yields CASSGTAYEQYF.

The chain combines TRBV6-5 with TRBJ1-5; D possibly corresponds to TRBD1 (5 bases). Germline V gives CDR1 MNHEY, CDR2 SVGAGI. The CDR3 is 14 residues long. Trimming removed 6 bases at V and 5 bases at J, with 14 bases between. CDR3 nucleotides: TGTGCCAGCAGCCTAGACAGCTCTTATCAGCCCCAGCATTTT. This translates into CASSLDSSYQPQHF.

This sequence joins TRBV19 and TRBJ2-2, with 8 bases fitting TRBD1. With V trimmed by 2 bases and J by 4 bases, 12 bases remained unmatched. Germline CDR1 LNHDA, CDR2 SQIVND (reference sequence). This CDR3 comprises 18 residues. The CDR3 nucleotides read TGTGCCAGTAGTATACCCCCCAGGGGGCAAGGGGCCACCGGGGAGCTGTTTTTT. Protein: CASSIPPRGQGATGELFF.

V and J are TRBV12-3 or TRBV12-4 and TRBJ2-1; D uncertain. The CDR3 loop spans 12 amino acids. Trimming removed 6 bases from V and 1 base from J, with 4 bases in between. The CDR3 DNA sequence: TGTGCCAGCAGCAATTCCTACAATGAGCAGTTCTTC. Protein: CASSNSYNEQFF.

J is TRBJ2-2 and V is TRBV4-1, with D uncertain. This CDR3 region has 14 residues. Germline CDR1 is MGHRA and CDR2 is YSYEKL. Trimming stripped 0 bases from V and 9 bases from J, with 11 bases between. Written as DNA, the CDR3 is TGCGCCAGCAGCCAAGATCATGAGAGGTGGGAGCTGTTTTTT. The encoded protein is CASSQDHERWELFF.

This clone was observed once. This chain joins TRBV7-9 and TRBJ2-3, with no clear D. The CDR3 consists of 15 residues. CDR1 SEHNR and CDR2 FQNEAQ come from the germline V gene (reference sequence). V lost 5 bases and J 0 bases, leaving 12 bases between the germline ends. In DNA, the CDR3 is TGTGCCAGCAGCCCCCGACTCGCTAGCACAGATACGCAGTATTTT. It yields the protein CASSPRLASTDTQYF.

J is TRBJ2-2 and V is TRBV2; D remains unclear. CDR1 is SNHLY and CDR2 is FYNNEI in the germline V gene. The CDR3 spans 12 residues. V was pared by 6 bases and J by 1 base, with 3 bases between. CDR3 coding DNA: TGTGCCAGCAGCGGGAACACCGGGGAGCTGTTTTTT. This sequence encodes CASSGNTGELFF.

The gene calls are TRBV2 and TRBJ2-5; 8 bases match TRBD1. V was pared by 6 bases and J by 4 bases, with 4 bases of the junction left unmatched. Germline V lookup: CDR1 SNHLY, CDR2 FYNNEI. The CDR3 runs to 13 residues. The CDR3 protein is CASRDDRGETQYF. For the CDR3, the DNA is TGTGCCAGCAGGGATGACAGGGGAGAGACCCAGTACTTC.

The chain joins TRBV24-1 to TRBJ1-2; D is ambiguous. The CDR3 is 13 residues long. V was trimmed by 3 bases and J by 4 bases, leaving 8 bases between them. Germline CDR1 and CDR2: KGHDR and SFDVKD. The CDR3 region is CATSDTRAYGYTF. The CDR3 DNA reads as TGTGCCACCAGTGATACAAGGGCCTATGGCTACACCTTC.